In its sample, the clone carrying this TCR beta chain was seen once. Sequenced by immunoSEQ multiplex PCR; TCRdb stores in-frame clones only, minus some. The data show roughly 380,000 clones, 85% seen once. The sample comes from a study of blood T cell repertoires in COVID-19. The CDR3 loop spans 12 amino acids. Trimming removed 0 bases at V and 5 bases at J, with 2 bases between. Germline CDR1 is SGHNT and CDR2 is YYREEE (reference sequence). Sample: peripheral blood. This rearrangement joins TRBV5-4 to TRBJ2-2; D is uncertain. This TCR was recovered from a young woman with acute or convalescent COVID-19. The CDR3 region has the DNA TGTGCCAGCAGCTTGGCGACCGGGGAGCTGTTTTTT. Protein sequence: CASSLATGELFF.